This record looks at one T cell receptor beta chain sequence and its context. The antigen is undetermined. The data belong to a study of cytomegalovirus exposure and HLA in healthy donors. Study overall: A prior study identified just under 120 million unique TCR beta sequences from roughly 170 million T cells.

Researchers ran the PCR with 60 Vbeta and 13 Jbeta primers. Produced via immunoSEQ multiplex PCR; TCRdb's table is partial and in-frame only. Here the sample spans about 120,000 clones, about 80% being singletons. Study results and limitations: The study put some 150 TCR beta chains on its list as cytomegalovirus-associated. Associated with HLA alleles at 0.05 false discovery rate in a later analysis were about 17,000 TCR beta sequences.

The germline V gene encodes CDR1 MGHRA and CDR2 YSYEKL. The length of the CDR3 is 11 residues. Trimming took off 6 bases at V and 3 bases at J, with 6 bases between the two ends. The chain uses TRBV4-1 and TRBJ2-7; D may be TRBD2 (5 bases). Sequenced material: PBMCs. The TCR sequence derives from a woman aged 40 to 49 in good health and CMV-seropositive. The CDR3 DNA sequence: TGCGCCAGCAGAGGACTCTACGAGCAGTACTTC. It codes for CASRGLYEQYF.